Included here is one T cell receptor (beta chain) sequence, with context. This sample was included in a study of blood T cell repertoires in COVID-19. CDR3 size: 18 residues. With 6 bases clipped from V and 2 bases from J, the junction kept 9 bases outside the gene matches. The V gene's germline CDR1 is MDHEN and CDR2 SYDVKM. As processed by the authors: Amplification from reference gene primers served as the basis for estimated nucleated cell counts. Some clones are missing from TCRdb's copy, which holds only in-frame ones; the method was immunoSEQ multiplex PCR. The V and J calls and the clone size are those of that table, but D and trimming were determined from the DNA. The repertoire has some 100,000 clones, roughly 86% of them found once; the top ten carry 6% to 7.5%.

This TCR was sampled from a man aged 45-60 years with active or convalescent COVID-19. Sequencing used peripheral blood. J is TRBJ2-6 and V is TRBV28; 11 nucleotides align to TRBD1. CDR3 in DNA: TGTGCCAGCAGCCTGGGACAGGGGGAGAGGGCTGGGGCCAACGTCCTGACTTTC. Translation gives CASSLGQGERAGANVLTF.